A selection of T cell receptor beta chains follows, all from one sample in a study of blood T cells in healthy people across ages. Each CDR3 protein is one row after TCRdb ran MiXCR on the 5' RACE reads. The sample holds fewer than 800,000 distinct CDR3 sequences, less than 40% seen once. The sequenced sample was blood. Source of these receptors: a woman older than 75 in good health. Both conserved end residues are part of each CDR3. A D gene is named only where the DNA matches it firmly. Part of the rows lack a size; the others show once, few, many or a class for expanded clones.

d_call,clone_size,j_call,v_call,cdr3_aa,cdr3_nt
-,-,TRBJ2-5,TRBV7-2,CASSSGRGRGETQYF,TGTGCCAGCAGCTCGGGCAGGGGCAGGGGAGAGACCCAGTACTTC
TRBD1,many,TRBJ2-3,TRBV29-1,CSVYRDRGSDTQYF,TGCAGCGTGTACCGGGACAGGGGGTCGGATACGCAGTATTTT
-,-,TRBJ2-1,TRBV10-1,CASISPSDEQFF,TGCGCCAGCATCTCCCCCTCGGATGAGCAGTTCTTC
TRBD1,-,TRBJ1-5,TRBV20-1,CSARRGQGAFLSNQPQHF,TGCAGTGCTAGAAGGGGACAGGGGGCCTTTCTTAGCAATCAGCCCCAGCATTTT
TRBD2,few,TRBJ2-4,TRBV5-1,CASSLLAGGPGSKNIQYF,TGCGCCAGCAGCTTGCTAGCGGGGGGGCCAGGGTCCAAAAACATTCAGTACTTC
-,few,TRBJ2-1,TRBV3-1,CASSQVLAGTNEQFF,TGTGCCAGCAGCCAGGTCCTAGCAGGCACCAATGAGCAGTTCTTC
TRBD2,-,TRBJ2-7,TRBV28,CASSYRLAGGSPLNF,TGTGCCAGCAGTTATCGGCTAGCGGGGGGGAGTCCCCTGAACTTC
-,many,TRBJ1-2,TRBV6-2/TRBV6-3,CASSSLRGIYGYTF,TGTGCCAGCAGTTCCCTCCGAGGCATCTATGGCTACACCTTC
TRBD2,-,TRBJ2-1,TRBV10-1,CASSESTGLAGYNEQFF,TGCGCCAGCAGTGAGTCGACTGGTCTAGCGGGATACAATGAGCAGTTCTTC
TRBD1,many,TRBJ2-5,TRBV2,CASRPTGEPQETQYF,TGTGCCAGCAGACCGACAGGGGAACCCCAAGAGACCCAGTACTTC
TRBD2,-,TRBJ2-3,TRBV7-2,CASSLVSGGGPSDTQYF,TGTGCCAGCAGCTTAGTATCCGGCGGGGGGCCCTCAGATACGCAGTATTTT
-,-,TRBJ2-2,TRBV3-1,CASSTVTGELFF,TGTGCCAGCTCAACAGTCACCGGGGAGCTGTTTTTT
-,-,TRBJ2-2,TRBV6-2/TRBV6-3,CASMTGVRRHTGELFF,TGTGCCAGCATGACGGGGGTGCGGAGACACACCGGGGAGCTGTTTTTT
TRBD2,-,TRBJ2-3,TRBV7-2,CASRAQLRSGGAVNTQYF,TGTGCCAGCAGGGCCCAGTTGCGAAGCGGGGGGGCAGTTAATACGCAGTATTTT
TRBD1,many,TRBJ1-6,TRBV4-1,CASSRQQGEDSPLHF,TGCGCCAGCAGCCGCCAACAGGGGGAAGATTCACCCCTCCACTTT
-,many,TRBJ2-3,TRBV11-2,CASSLDVRGFGTDTQYF,TGTGCCAGCAGCTTAGATGTCAGGGGATTTGGCACAGATACGCAGTATTTT
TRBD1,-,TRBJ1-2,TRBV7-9,CASSRTGTGLGVTF,TGTGCCAGCAGCCGGACCGGGACAGGGTTGGGTGTCACCTTC
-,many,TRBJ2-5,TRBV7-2,CASSLSWIQETQYF,TGTGCCAGCAGCTTATCCTGGATCCAAGAGACCCAGTACTTC
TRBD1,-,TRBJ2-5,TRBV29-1,CSVEDYRGQETQYF,TGCAGCGTTGAAGACTACAGGGGGCAGGAGACCCAGTACTTC
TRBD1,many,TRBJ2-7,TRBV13,CASSLRQGFEQYF,TGTGCCAGCAGCTTAAGACAGGGTTTCGAGCAGTACTTC
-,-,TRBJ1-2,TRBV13,CASSSTLSYGYTF,TGTGCCAGCAGCTCCACTCTTTCCTATGGCTACACCTTC
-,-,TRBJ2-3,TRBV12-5,CASGLGSGGTDTQYF,TGTGCTAGTGGTTTGGGTAGCGGAGGGACAGATACGCAGTATTTT
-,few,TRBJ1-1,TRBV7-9,CASSLVGKNTEAFF,TGTGCCAGCAGCTTGGTCGGAAAGAACACTGAAGCTTTCTTT
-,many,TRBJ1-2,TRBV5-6,CASSSPDHFDRSSGYTF,TGTGCCAGCAGCTCGCCAGACCATTTTGACAGGTCGAGTGGCTACACCTTC
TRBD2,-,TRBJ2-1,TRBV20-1,CSAMTGTSYSEQFF,TGCAGTGCTATGACCGGGACTAGCTACAGTGAGCAGTTCTTC
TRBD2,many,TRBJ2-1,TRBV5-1,CASQPGLAHNEQFF,TGCGCCAGCCAACCCGGACTAGCCCACAATGAGCAGTTCTTC